Here is one T cell receptor (beta chain) with its context. The data were obtained in a study of blood T cell repertoires in COVID-19. Study at large: Italy, Spain and the United States were the sources of the convalescent and acute COVID-19 samples. Sample material is recorded as cDNA or gDNA derived from T cells, B-cell-depleted T cells, or PBMCs.

Between the trimmed V and J ends, which lost 0 bases and 0 bases, there was a span of 14 bases. Germline V gives CDR1 KGHSH, CDR2 LQKENI. This CDR3 region has 17 residues. Original processing notes: Estimation of nucleated cell counts relied on the amplification of reference gene primers. The data were produced by immunoSEQ multiplex PCR, yet TCRdb's version contains in-frame clones alone and is incomplete. V, J and clone size derive from that table, while D and trimming were established from the DNA sequence. Among 35,000 or so clones listed, more than 65% were seen once. The sequencing sample was made of peripheral blood. V gene TRBV18 combines with J gene TRBJ1-1, with D unclear. The origin of this receptor is a man at least 80 years old with active or convalescent COVID-19. The CDR3 reads CASSPPSDIRMNTEAFF. The CDR3 region has the DNA TGTGCCAGCTCACCACCCTCAGACATCCGAATGAACACTGAAGCTTTCTTT.